This TCR beta chain was identified in a study of blood T cell repertoires in COVID-19. Study at large: Both acute and convalescent COVID-19 samples were obtained from the United States, Italy and Spain. Sources were T cells, B-cell-depleted T cells, or PBMCs; the material itself was cDNA or gDNA.

As originally analysed: It was from reference gene primer amplification that nucleated cell counts were estimated. The table came from immunoSEQ multiplex PCR; TCRdb's copy has only in-frame clones and leaves some out. V, J and clone size reflect that table, while D and trimming were determined from the DNA. The data hold around 270,000 clones, with around 89% observed a single time. Germline loops: CDR1 SGHNT, CDR2 YYREEE (reference sequence). This CDR3 region has 15 residues. J was trimmed by 3 bases and V by 0 bases; bases with no gene match: 4. The chain uses TRBV5-4 and TRBJ1-2, with TRBD1 matching 8 bases. The receptor comes from a man aged 40-50 years with acute or convalescent COVID-19. The sample was peripheral blood. DNA of the CDR3: TGTGCCAGCAGCTTGGGAGGACAGGGAGACTATGGCTACACCTTC. It encodes CASSLGGQGDYGYTF.